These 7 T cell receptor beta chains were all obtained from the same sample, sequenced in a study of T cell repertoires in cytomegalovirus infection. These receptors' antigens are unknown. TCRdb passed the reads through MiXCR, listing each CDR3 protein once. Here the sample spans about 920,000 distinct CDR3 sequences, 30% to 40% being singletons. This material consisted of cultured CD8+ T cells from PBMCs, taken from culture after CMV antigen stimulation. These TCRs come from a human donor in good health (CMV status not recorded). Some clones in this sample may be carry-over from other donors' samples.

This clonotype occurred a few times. The CDR3: CAISEFGTAAYEQYV. CDR3 DNA sequence: TGTGCCATCAGTGAATTCGGGACGGCAGCGTACGAGCAGTACGTC. The V and J genes are TRBV10-3 and TRBJ2-7; perhaps D is TRBD1 or TRBD2 (5 bases each). The CDR3 length is 15 residues. V lost 3 bases and J 4 bases, leaving 16 bases between the germline ends. Germline V CDR1 and CDR2: ENHRY, SYGVKD.

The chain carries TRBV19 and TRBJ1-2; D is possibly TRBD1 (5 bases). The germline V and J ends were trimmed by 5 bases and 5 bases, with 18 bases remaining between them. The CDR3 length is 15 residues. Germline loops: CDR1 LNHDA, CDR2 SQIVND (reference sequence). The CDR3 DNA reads TGTGCCAGTAGTCCCCGGGACCAGAAGAAATATGGCTACACCTTC. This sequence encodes CASSPRDQKKYGYTF.

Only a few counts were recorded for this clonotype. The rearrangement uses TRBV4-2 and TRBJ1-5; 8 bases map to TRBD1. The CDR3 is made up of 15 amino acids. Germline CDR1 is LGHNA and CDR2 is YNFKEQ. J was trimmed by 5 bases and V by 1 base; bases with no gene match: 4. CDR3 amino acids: CASSQVNRGDQPQHF. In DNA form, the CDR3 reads TGTGCCAGCAGCCAAGTTAACAGGGGGGATCAGCCCCAGCATTTT.

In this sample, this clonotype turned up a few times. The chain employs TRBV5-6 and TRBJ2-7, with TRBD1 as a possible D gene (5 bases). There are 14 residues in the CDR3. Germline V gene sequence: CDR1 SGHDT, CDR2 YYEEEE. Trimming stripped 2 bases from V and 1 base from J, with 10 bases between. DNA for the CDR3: TGTGCCAGCAGCTTCACAGGACCTTCCTACGAGCAGTACGTC. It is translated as CASSFTGPSYEQYV.

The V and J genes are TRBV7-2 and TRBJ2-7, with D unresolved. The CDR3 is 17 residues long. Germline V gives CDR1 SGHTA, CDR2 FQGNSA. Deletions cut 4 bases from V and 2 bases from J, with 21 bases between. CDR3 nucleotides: TGTGCCAGCAGCTACCCCCTCTCGGGTGCGGACCCCTACGAGCAGTACTTC. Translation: CASSYPLSGADPYEQYF.

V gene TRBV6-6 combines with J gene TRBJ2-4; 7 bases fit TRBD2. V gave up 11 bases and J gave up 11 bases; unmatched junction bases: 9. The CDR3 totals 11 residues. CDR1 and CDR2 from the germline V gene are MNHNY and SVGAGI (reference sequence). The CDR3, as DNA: TGTGCCTGCACCTCTGCGGGGGTTCAGTACTTC. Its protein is CACTSAGVQYF.

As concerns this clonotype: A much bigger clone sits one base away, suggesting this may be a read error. The CDR3 bases are TGTGTCAGCAGCGCGGGCGTCCTGACTTTC. Translating gives CVSSAGVLTF. The V and J genes are TRBV7-2 and TRBJ2-6; possibly TRBD2 for D (5 bases). This CDR3 region has 10 residues. The germline V gene has CDR1 SGHTA and CDR2 FQGNSA.